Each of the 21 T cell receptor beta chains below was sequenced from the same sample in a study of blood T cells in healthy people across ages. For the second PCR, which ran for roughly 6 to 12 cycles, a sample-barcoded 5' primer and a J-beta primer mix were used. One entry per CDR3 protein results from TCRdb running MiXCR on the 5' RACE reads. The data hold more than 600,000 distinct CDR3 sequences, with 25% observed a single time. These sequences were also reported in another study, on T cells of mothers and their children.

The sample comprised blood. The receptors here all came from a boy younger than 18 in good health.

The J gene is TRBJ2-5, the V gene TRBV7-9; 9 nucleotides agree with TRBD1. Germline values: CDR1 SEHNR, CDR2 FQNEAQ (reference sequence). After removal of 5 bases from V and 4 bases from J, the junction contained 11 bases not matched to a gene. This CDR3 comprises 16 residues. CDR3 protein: CASSPETGGARETQYF. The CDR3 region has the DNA TGTGCCAGCAGCCCAGAAACAGGGGGCGCGAGAGAGACCCAGTACTTC.

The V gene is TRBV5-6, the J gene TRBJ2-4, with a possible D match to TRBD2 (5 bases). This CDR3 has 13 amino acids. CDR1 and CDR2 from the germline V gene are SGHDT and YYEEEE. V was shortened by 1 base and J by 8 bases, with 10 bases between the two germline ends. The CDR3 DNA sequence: TGTGCCAGCAGCTTGCCGGCCGGGGACATTCAGTACTTC. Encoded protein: CASSLPAGDIQYF.

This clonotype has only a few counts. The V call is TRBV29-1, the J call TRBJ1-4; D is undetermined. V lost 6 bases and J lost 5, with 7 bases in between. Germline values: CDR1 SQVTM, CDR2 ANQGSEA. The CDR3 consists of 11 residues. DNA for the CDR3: TGCAGCGTACAAATCAATGAAAAACTGTTTTTT. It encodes CSVQINEKLFF.

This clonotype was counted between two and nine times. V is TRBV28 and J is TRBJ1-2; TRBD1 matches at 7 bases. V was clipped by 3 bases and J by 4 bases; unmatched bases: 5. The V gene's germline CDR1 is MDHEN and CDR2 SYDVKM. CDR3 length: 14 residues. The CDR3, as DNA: TGTGCCAGCAGTTTCACAGGGGACCTCTATGGCTACACCTTC. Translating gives CASSFTGDLYGYTF.

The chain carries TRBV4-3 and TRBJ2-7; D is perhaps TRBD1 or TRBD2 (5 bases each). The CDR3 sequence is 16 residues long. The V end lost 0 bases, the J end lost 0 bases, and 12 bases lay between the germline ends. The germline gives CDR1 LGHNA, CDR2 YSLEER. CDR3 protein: CASSQDWDQSSYEQYF. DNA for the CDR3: TGCGCCAGCAGCCAAGATTGGGACCAGAGCTCCTACGAGCAGTACTTC.

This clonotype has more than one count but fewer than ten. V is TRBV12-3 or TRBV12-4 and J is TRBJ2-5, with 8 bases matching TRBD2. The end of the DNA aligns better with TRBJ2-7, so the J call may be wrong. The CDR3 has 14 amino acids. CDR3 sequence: CASSPAGAPYEQYF. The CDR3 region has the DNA TGTGCCAGCAGTCCAGCGGGGGCCCCCTACGAGCAGTACTTC.

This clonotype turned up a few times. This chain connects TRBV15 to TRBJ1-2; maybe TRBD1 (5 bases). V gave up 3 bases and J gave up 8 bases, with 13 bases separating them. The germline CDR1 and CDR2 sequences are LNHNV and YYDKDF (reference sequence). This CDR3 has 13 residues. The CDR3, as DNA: TGTGCCACCAGCAGCCATTACAGGAACGGCTACACCTTC. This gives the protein CATSSHYRNGYTF.

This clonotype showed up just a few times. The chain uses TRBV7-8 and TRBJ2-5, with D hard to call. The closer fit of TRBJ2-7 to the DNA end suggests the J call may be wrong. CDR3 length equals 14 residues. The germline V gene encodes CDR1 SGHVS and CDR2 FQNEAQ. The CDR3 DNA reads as TGTGCCAGCAGGCCGGGCGTGGGTGCCTACGAGCAGTACTTC. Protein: CASRPGVGAYEQYF.

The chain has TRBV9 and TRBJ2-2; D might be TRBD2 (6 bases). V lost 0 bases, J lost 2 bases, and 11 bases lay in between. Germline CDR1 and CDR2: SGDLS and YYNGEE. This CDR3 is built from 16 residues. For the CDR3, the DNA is TGTGCCAGCAGCGTAGGTGGGGGGTTTAACACCGGGGAGCTGTTTTTT. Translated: CASSVGGGFNTGELFF.

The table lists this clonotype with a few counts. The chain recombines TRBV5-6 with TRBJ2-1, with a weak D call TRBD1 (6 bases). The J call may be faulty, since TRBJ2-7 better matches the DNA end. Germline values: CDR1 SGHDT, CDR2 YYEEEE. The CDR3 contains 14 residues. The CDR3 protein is CASSGVQGTYEQYF. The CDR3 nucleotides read TGTGCCAGCAGCGGAGTTCAGGGGACCTACGAGCAGTACTTC.

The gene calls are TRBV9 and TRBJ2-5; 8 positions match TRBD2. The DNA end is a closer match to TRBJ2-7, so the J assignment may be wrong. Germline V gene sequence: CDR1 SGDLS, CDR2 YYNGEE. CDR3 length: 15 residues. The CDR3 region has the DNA TGTGCCAGCAGCGTAGCAGCGGGAGCCCCCTACGAGCAGTACTTC. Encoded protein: CASSVAAGAPYEQYF.

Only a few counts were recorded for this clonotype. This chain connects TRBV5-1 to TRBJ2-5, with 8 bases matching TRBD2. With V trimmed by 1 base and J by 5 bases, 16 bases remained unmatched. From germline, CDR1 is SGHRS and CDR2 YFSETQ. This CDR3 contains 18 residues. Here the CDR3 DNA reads TGCGCCAGCAGCTTGTATCCGAGCTTCGAATTAGCGGGGGAGACCCAGTACTTC. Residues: CASSLYPSFELAGETQYF.

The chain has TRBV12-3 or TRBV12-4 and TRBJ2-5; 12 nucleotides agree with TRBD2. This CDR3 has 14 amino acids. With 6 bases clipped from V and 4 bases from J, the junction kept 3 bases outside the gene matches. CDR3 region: CASRPSGGAETQYF. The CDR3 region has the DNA TGTGCCAGCAGGCCTAGCGGGGGGGCAGAGACCCAGTACTTC.

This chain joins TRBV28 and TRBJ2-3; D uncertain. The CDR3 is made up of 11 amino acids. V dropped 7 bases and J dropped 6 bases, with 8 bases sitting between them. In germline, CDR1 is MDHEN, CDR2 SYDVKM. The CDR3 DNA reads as TGTGCCAGCACCCTACAGGATACGCAGTATTTT. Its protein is CASTLQDTQYF.

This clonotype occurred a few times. The chain's CDR3 is CASGLDLGETQYF. CDR3 nucleotides: TGTGCCAGCGGGCTCGACCTGGGGGAGACCCAGTACTTC. The J gene is TRBJ2-5, the V gene TRBV7-9, with D hard to call. This CDR3 contains 13 residues. V was clipped by 8 bases and J by 5 bases, with 15 bases between them. The germline gives CDR1 SEHNR, CDR2 FQNEAQ (reference sequence).

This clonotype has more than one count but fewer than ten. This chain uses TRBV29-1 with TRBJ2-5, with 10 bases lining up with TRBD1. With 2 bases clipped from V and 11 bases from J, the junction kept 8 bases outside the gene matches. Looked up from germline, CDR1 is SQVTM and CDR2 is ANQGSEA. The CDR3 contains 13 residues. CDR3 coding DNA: TGCAGCGTTGAACGACAGGGGGCGGGTGAGCAGTACTTC. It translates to CSVERQGAGEQYF.

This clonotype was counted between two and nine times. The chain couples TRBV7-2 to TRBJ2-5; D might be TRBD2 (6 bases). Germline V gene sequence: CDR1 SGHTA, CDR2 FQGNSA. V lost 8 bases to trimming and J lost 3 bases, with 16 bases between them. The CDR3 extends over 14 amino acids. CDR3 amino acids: CASRVVAGKETQYF. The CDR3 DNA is TGTGCCAGCCGCGTGGTTGCGGGAAAAGAGACCCAGTACTTC.

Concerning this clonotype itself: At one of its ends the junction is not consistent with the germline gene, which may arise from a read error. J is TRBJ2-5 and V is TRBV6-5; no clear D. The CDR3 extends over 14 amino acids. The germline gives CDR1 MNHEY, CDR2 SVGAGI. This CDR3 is CATSYSGQQETQYF. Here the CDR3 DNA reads TGTGCCACCAGTTACTCGGGCCAGCAAGAGACCCAGTACTTC.

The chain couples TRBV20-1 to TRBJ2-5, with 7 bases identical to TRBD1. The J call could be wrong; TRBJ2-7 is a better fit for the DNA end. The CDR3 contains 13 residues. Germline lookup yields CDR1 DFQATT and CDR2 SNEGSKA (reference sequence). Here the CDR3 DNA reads TGCAGTGCCATAGACAGGGAAGCCTACGAGCAGTACTTC. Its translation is CSAIDREAYEQYF.

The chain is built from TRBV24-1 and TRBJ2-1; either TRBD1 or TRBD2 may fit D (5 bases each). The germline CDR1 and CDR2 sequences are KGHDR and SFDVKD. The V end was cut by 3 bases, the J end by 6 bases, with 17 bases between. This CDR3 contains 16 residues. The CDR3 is CATSDMYGGRGNEQFF. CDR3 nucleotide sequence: TGTGCCACCAGTGATATGTATGGGGGTAGGGGCAATGAGCAGTTCTTC.

CDR3 protein: CASSLLLSDLSWETQYF. DNA for the CDR3: TGTGCCAGCAGCTTGCTCCTTTCGGACCTCAGTTGGGAGACCCAGTACTTC. This chain uses TRBV11-1 with TRBJ2-5; D is uncertain. This CDR3 contains 17 residues. The germline V gene encodes CDR1 SGHAT and CDR2 FQDESV (reference sequence). The V gene lost 3 bases and the J gene lost 5 bases, with 22 bases spanning the gap. Full variable domain (rest looked up from reference TRBV11-1 and TRBJ2-5): EAEVAQSPRYKITEKSQAVAFWCDPISGHATLYWYRQILGQGPELLVQFQDESVVDDSQLPKDRFSAERLKGVDSTLKIQPAELGDSAMYLCASSLLLSDLSWETQYFGPGTRLLVL.